Shown below are 24 T cell receptor beta chains from a single sample sequenced in a study of identical twins. In TCRdb, the 5' RACE reads were re-called with MiXCR into one record per CDR3 protein. The profile shows roughly 200,000 distinct CDR3 sequences, approximately 16% of them singletons. These data also featured in a second study, about T cells expressing NK-cell markers.

The sample comprised CD8+ T cells sorted from blood. Receptors originate from a woman aged 18-29 years in good health.

The chain couples TRBV11-2 to TRBJ2-3, with 16 bases lining up with TRBD2. The J segment lost 3 bases and the V segment lost 4 bases, leaving 10 bases of the junction unmatched. Germline loops: CDR1 SGHAT, CDR2 FQNNGV. The CDR3 is 19 amino acids. CDR3 sequence: CASSSPPGTSGGGTDTQYF. DNA for the CDR3: TGTGCCAGCAGCTCTCCTCCCGGGACTAGCGGGGGGGGGACAGATACGCAGTATTTT.

This clonotype was detected only a few times. V gene TRBV7-8 combines with J gene TRBJ1-6; D gene unclear. The germline V gene has CDR1 SGHVS and CDR2 FQNEAQ. The length of the CDR3 is 15 residues. Trimming removed 1 base at V and 7 bases at J, with 11 bases between. The DNA for the CDR3 is TGTGCCAGCAGCTTAGAGGCAGTGACCAATTCACCCCTCCACTTT. This encodes CASSLEAVTNSPLHF.

The J gene is TRBJ2-3, the V gene TRBV6-1; D is unresolved. Germline V lookup: CDR1 MNHNS, CDR2 SASEGT. Trimming removed 6 bases at V and 2 bases at J, with 18 bases between. The CDR3 runs 16 residues. The CDR3 sequence: CASRIGRARLTDTQYF. For the CDR3, the DNA is TGTGCCAGCAGAATCGGTAGGGCTCGACTCACAGATACGCAGTATTTT.

V gene TRBV10-3 combines with J gene TRBJ2-7; possibly TRBD2 for D (6 bases). With 4 bases removed from V and 2 bases from J, the gap between germline ends came to 15 bases. The CDR3 runs 15 residues. From germline, CDR1 is ENHRY and CDR2 SYGVKD. As DNA, the CDR3 is TGTGCCATCAGTGGAGTAGCGGCCTGGCCCTACGAGCAGTACTTC. Its protein product is CAISGVAAWPYEQYF.

Of note for this clonotype: One junction end does not reproduce the germline sequence, and a read error may be involved. This rearrangement joins TRBV13 to TRBJ2-7; 9 bases agree with TRBD1. The CDR3 has 11 residues. CDR1 and CDR2 (germline): PRHDT, FYEKMQ (reference sequence). The CDR3 spells CASSDRDRVFF. The DNA of the CDR3 is TGTGCCAGCAGCGACCGGGACAGGGTCTTCTTC.

This clonotype was detected only a few times. This chain links TRBV19 with TRBJ2-7; D is possibly TRBD1 or TRBD2 (5 bases each). The CDR3 contains 13 residues. The V gene lost 1 base and the J gene lost 4 bases, with 8 bases spanning the gap. CDR1 LNHDA and CDR2 SQIVND come from the germline V gene (reference sequence). In DNA form, the CDR3 reads TGTGCCAGTAGTATAGGGGACGGTTACGAGCAGTACTTC. Translated: CASSIGDGYEQYF.

This sequence joins TRBV7-2 and TRBJ2-7, with D tentatively TRBD2 (6 bases). The V end was cut by 1 base, the J end by 7 bases, with 11 bases between. The CDR3 is 13 amino acids. Germline V gene lookup returns CDR1 SGHTA and CDR2 FQGNSA. The CDR3 loop is CASSLGVSGEQYF. CDR3 bases: TGTGCCAGCAGCTTAGGTGTTAGCGGAGAGCAGTACTTC.

Only one count was recorded for this clonotype. Its ends do not fully match the called genes, so a read error is possible. The chain recombines TRBV30 with TRBJ2-1; TRBD2 agrees at 10 bases. CDR1 and CDR2 from the germline V gene are GTSNPN and SVGIG (reference sequence). This CDR3 region has 15 residues. In DNA, the CDR3 is TGTGCCTGGAGAAACCTAGCGGGGGACTACAATGAGCAGTTCTTT. Protein: CAWRNLAGDYNEQFF.

This clonotype was detected many times. The V gene is TRBV14, the J gene TRBJ2-1; unclear D gene. The CDR3 contains 12 residues. Germline V gene lookup returns CDR1 SGHDN and CDR2 FVKESK. Trimming removed 0 bases at V and 6 bases at J, with 3 bases between. CDR3 sequence (DNA): TGTGCCAGCAGCCAAGACCTCAATGAGCAGTTCTTC. Its protein product is CASSQDLNEQFF. The variable domain in full, completed from reference TRBV14 and TRBJ2-1, reads EAGVTQFPSHSVIEKGQTVTLRCDPISGHDNLYWYRRVMGKEIKFLLHFVKESKQDESGMPNNRFLAERTGGTYSTLKVQPAELEDSGVYFCASSQDLNEQFFGPGTRLTVL.

This clonotype came up a few times. V gene TRBV5-1 combines with J gene TRBJ1-5; no clear D gene. CDR1 is SGHRS, CDR2 YFSETQ, per germline. This CDR3 contains 13 residues. Trimming left V 4 bases short and J 6 bases short, with 11 bases between. DNA of the CDR3: TGCGCCAGCAGCACGGACCTAGGTCAGCCCCAGCATTTT. It translates to CASSTDLGQPQHF.

The V call is TRBV7-8, the J call TRBJ1-1, with D unresolved. Deletions cut 10 bases from V and 2 bases from J, with 17 bases between. CDR1 is SGHVS and CDR2 is FQNEAQ in the germline V gene. The CDR3 totals 14 residues. This chain's CDR3 is CATLPFGVNTEAFF. CDR3 sequence (DNA): TGTGCCACTTTGCCCTTTGGGGTTAACACTGAAGCTTTCTTT.

The chain uses TRBV25-1 and TRBJ2-7; weak D call: TRBD1 (6 bases). This CDR3 comprises 15 residues. V was pared by 5 bases and J by 3 bases, with 17 bases between. Germline V gene data show CDR1 as MGHDK and CDR2 as SYGVNS. CDR3 bases: TGTGCCAGCAGTACTTCCGGGACAACCTTCTACGAGCAGTACTTC. Residues: CASSTSGTTFYEQYF.

In this sample, this clonotype turned up many times. The rearrangement joins TRBV7-8 to TRBJ1-1; 9 positions match TRBD1. The ends lost 6 bases at V and 1 base at J; junction bases unmatched: 6. The germline V gene has CDR1 SGHVS and CDR2 FQNEAQ. The CDR3 spans 15 residues. The DNA for the CDR3 is TGTGCCAGCAGGCTACACAGGGGGCCGAACACTGAAGCTTTCTTT. This translates into CASRLHRGPNTEAFF.

The sample holds a few counts of this clonotype. The chain has TRBV5-1 and TRBJ2-7; 12 positions agree with TRBD2. CDR1 and CDR2 (germline): SGHRS, YFSETQ. J gave up 4 bases and V 3 bases, and 17 bases lay outside the gene matches. The CDR3 extends over 19 amino acids. The CDR3 sequence: CASSSPPGASGRGPYEQYF. The DNA of the CDR3 is TGCGCCAGCAGCTCCCCACCTGGGGCTAGCGGGAGGGGACCTTACGAGCAGTACTTC.

This clonotype came up a few times. The chain joins TRBV12-5 to TRBJ2-4; tentatively, D is TRBD2 (6 bases). This CDR3 comprises 17 residues. Trimming took off 5 bases at V and 6 bases at J, with 23 bases between the two ends. In germline, CDR1 is LGHNT, CDR2 FRNRAP. CDR3 nucleotides: TGTGCTAGTGGTCGCCTGGGGCCGGGTCCCGGGGGAAACATTCAGTACTTC. Amino acid sequence: CASGRLGPGPGGNIQYF.

V usage is TRBV6-1 and J usage is TRBJ1-1, with D perhaps matching TRBD1 (5 bases). This CDR3 is built from 14 residues. V dropped 6 bases and J dropped 0 bases, with 11 bases sitting between them. Per germline, CDR1 MNHNS and CDR2 SASEGT. The CDR3, as DNA: TGTGCCAGCAGACCCGGGACGGTGAACACTGAAGCTTTCTTT. Amino acid sequence: CASRPGTVNTEAFF.

The J gene is TRBJ2-7, the V gene TRBV6-1; tentatively, D is TRBD1 or TRBD2 (5 bases each). CDR3 length: 14 residues. The V end lost 8 bases, the J end lost 3 bases, and 17 bases lay between the germline ends. The germline CDR1 and CDR2 sequences are MNHNS and SASEGT. The CDR3 here is CASRDEAQRYEQYF. CDR3 coding DNA: TGTGCCAGCCGGGACGAAGCCCAACGCTACGAGCAGTACTTC.

The rearrangement joins TRBV4-1 to TRBJ2-5, with D perhaps TRBD1 (6 bases). V lost 4 bases and J 2 bases, leaving 20 bases between the germline ends. Germline assignment: CDR1 MGHRA and CDR2 YSYEKL. The CDR3 consists of 17 residues. CDR3 in DNA: TGCGCCAGCAGCCCCGACGCCCGGGCAGGGGTTCAAGAGACCCAGTACTTC. The encoded protein is CASSPDARAGVQETQYF.

This clonotype was picked up a small number of times. This chain connects TRBV5-6 to TRBJ1-1; D is perhaps TRBD1 (5 bases). Germline V gene data show CDR1 as SGHDT and CDR2 as YYEEEE. The V and J ends lost 1 base and 11 bases respectively, with 12 bases between them. This CDR3 has 12 residues. The CDR3 region is CASSLYTGEAFF. Written as DNA, the CDR3 is TGTGCCAGCAGCTTGTATACGGGGGAGGCTTTCTTT.

This sequence joins TRBV12-3 or TRBV12-4 and TRBJ1-1; D is unresolved. The CDR3 sequence is 14 residues long. The ends were cut back, 6 bases at V and 5 bases at J, with 16 bases in the middle. CDR3 in amino acids: CASSKTLLGTEAFF. CDR3 coding DNA: TGTGCCAGCAGCAAAACACTTCTTGGGACTGAAGCTTTCTTT.

This chain joins TRBV10-2 and TRBJ2-5; 12 bases are a match to TRBD2. The length of the CDR3 is 14 residues. V trimming: 5 bases; J trimming: 4 bases; junction bases outside the gene matches: 2. CDR1 WSHSY and CDR2 SAAADI come from the germline V gene. The DNA for the CDR3 is TGCGCCAGCAGTCTAGCGGGAGGGACAGAGACCCAGTACTTC. Translated: CASSLAGGTETQYF.

The chain employs TRBV20-1 and TRBJ2-7, with 8 bases identical to TRBD1. The CDR3 is 14 amino acids. Trimming removed 2 bases from V and 3 bases from J; junction bases left unmatched: 6. Germline CDR1 DFQATT, CDR2 SNEGSKA (reference sequence). The DNA for the CDR3 is TGCAGTGCTAGATCTTTGGACAGGGACTACGAGCAGTACTTC. It codes for CSARSLDRDYEQYF.

The rearrangement uses TRBV27 and TRBJ2-1, with D possibly being TRBD1 (5 bases). The V gene lost 3 bases and the J gene lost 6 bases, with 15 bases spanning the gap. This CDR3 has 15 amino acids. The germline CDR1 and CDR2 sequences are MNHEY and SMNVEV (reference sequence). The DNA for the CDR3 is TGTGCCAGCAGTTTTCCTCCTTACAGGTTCAATGAGCAGTTCTTC. It translates to CASSFPPYRFNEQFF.

This clonotype was recorded a few times. V gene TRBV19 combines with J gene TRBJ2-1; perhaps TRBD2 as D (5 bases). The germline V gene has CDR1 LNHDA and CDR2 SQIVND (reference sequence). The CDR3 contains 15 residues. V was trimmed by 2 bases and J by 1 base, leaving 9 bases between them. The CDR3 nucleotides are TGTGCCAGTAGTATATTGAGGGATTCCTACAATGAGCAGTTCTTC. Its translation is CASSILRDSYNEQFF. The complete variable domain, with remaining parts taken from reference TRBV19 and TRBJ2-1, reads DGGITQSPKYLFRKEGQNVTLSCEQNLNHDAMYWYRQDPGQGLRLIYYSQIVNDFQKGDIAEGYSVSREKKESFPLTVTSAQKNPTAFYLCASSILRDSYNEQFFGPGTRLTVL.